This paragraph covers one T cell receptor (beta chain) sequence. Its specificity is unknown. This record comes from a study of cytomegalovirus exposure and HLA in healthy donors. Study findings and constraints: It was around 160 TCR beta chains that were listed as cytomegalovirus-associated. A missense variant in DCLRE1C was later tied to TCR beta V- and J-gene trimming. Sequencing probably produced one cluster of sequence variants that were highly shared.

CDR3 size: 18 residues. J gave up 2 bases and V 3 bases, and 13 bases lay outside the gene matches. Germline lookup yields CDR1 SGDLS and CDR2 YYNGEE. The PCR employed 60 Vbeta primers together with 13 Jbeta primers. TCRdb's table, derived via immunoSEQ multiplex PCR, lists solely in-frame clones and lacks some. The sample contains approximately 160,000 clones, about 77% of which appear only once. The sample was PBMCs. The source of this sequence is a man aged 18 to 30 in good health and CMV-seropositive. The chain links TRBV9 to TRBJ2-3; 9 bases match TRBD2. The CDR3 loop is CASSARGQAGGTTDTQYF. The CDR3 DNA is TGTGCCAGCAGCGCCCGGGGGCAAGCGGGGGGTACCACAGATACGCAGTATTTT.